Listed below are T cell receptor beta chains from one sample, sequenced in a study of T cells in Graves' hyperthyroidism and ophthalmopathy. TCRdb ran MiXCR on the multiplex PCR reads and lists one entry per CDR3 protein. The profile covers over 650,000 distinct CDR3 sequences, with roughly 45% appearing a single time and approximately 6.8% taken by the ten largest. The sample consisted of peripheral blood or thyroid tissue (not recorded which). All receptors derive from an adult man with Graves' disease, either hyperthyroidism or ophthalmopathy (not recorded which). CDR3s include the opening cysteine and the closing phenylalanine or tryptophan. Each record gives: V gene, J gene, clone size, D gene, CDR3 DNA, CDR3 protein. D genes are given only for firm matches. Rows may omit the clone size; those that give it use once, few, many or a size class.

TRBV5-5,TRBJ1-1,.,TRBD1,TGTGCCAGCAGCGGGGACAGGACTGTGAACACTGAAGCTTTCTTT,CASSGDRTVNTEAFF
TRBV6-6,TRBJ1-6,many,.,TGTGCCAGCAGTTACTCAGGATTAGGCATTTCACCCCTCCACTTT,CASSYSGLGISPLHF
TRBV7-9,TRBJ2-7,.,.,TGTGCCAGCAGCTTAGATCAGGACTTC,CASSLDQDF
TRBV7-8,TRBJ1-6,few,TRBD1,TGTGCCTGGAGTGTAGACAGGGTGAATTCACCCCTCCACTTT,CAWSVDRVNSPLHF
TRBV7-3,TRBJ2-7,.,TRBD2,TGTGCCAGCAGCGCGGGGGTGACCTACGAGCAGTACTTC,CASSAGVTYEQYF
TRBV6-5,TRBJ1-2,.,.,TGTGCCAGCAGTTGGAGGCAAAACTATGGCTACACCACCTTC,CASSWRQNYGYTTF
TRBV20-1,TRBJ2-7,few,TRBD1,TGCAGTGTGCCGACCCTCGACAGGGATTATGACGAGCAGTACTTC,CSVPTLDRDYDEQYF
TRBV7-9,TRBJ2-7,few,.,TGTGCCAGCAGCTCCACTTTGGCAGGGGCCTACTACGAGCAGTACTTC,CASSSTLAGAYYEQYF
TRBV11-2,TRBJ2-5,.,.,TGTGCGGGGGGGGCCCAAGAGACCCAGTACTTC,CAGGAQETQYF
TRBV7-9,TRBJ1-2,few,TRBD1,TGTGCCAGCAGGGCCCAGACAGGGAGATATGGCTACACCTTC,CASRAQTGRYGYTF
TRBV14,TRBJ1-2,few,.,TGTGCCAGCAGCCAGTTATGGGACTCTGGCTACACCTTC,CASSQLWDSGYTF
TRBV25-1,TRBJ2-7,.,.,TGTGCCAGCTCACCGTCCGGCCAACCCTACGAGCAGTACTTC,CASSPSGQPYEQYF
TRBV10-2,TRBJ2-7,many,.,TGCGCCAGCAGTGAGTCGAGGGCAGATGGCGAGCAGTACTTC,CASSESRADGEQYF
TRBV20-1,TRBJ1-1,.,.,TGCAGTGCTAGAGATGCGAAGGGTTATTGGACTGAAGCTTTCTTT,CSARDAKGYWTEAFF
TRBV2,TRBJ2-7,.,.,TGTGCCAGCAGTTCTGGTTCGAGCTCCTACGAGCAGTACTTC,CASSSGSSSYEQYF
TRBV9,TRBJ1-2,.,TRBD1,TGTGCCAGCAGTATCGGACAGGGTGATGGTGGCTACACCTTC,CASSIGQGDGGYTF
TRBV2,TRBJ1-4,.,.,TGTGCCAGCAGTTCGGTGACAAGTAATGAAAAACTGTTTTTT,CASSSVTSNEKLFF
TRBV19,TRBJ1-5,few,.,TGTGCCAGTAGTATGCGGGTTAACCAGCCCCAGCATTTT,CASSMRVNQPQHF
TRBV29-1,TRBJ1-6,many,.,TGCAGCGTTCTACAGGAAGGTCATTCACCCCTCCACTTT,CSVLQEGHSPLHF
TRBV15,TRBJ2-7,.,TRBD2,TGTGCCACCAGCAGCGTGTCTAGCGGATCTTACGAGCAGTACTTC,CATSSVSSGSYEQYF
TRBV6-1,TRBJ2-5,.,.,TGTGCCAGCAGTGAAGAGGGTATCCGGGAGACCCAGTACTTC,CASSEEGIRETQYF
TRBV19,TRBJ2-2,.,TRBD1,TGTGCCAGTAGTATACAGGGGGCGCGGGGCACCGGGGAGCTGTTTTTT,CASSIQGARGTGELFF
TRBV10-2,TRBJ1-1,many,.,TGCGCCAGCAGGGCAGGGTCGTACACTGAAGCTTTCTTT,CASRAGSYTEAFF
TRBV7-9,TRBJ1-2,many,.,TGTGCCAGCAGCTTGGGGGTTACCTATGGCTACACCTTC,CASSLGVTYGYTF
TRBV7-9,TRBJ1-6,many,.,TGTGCCAGCAGCCTGGGATGGGCGGATTCACCCCTCCACTTT,CASSLGWADSPLHF
TRBV2,TRBJ1-5,many,TRBD1,TGTGCCAGCAGGGCGACAGGGGGAAGCAATCAGCCCCAGCATTTT,CASRATGGSNQPQHF
TRBV6-4,TRBJ1-6,many,.,TGTGCCAGCAGTGTGGGCAGAGAAAATTCACCCCTCCACTTT,CASSVGRENSPLHF
TRBV28,TRBJ1-2,.,.,TGTGCCAGCACCGTCGGGACACCGGTCACTAACTATGGCTACACCTTC,CASTVGTPVTNYGYTF
TRBV25-1,TRBJ1-4,.,.,TGTGCCAGCAGTGCAATAGGAGGGAACACTGAAAAACTGTTTTTT,CASSAIGGNTEKLFF
TRBV2,TRBJ1-2,many,.,TGTGCCAGCAGTGATTCAGCTAACTATGGCTACACCTTC,CASSDSANYGYTF
TRBV24-1,TRBJ1-2,few,TRBD1,TGTGCCACCAGTGATTTGTACCCCAGGGGGGGACCCTATGGCTACACCTTC,CATSDLYPRGGPYGYTF
TRBV5-1,TRBJ1-6,.,.,TGCGCCAGCAGCTTGGATGCGGGGTTATCGGGTTCACCCCTCCACTTT,CASSLDAGLSGSPLHF
TRBV2,TRBJ2-7,once,TRBD2,TGTGCCAGCAGTGAACTAGCGGGCTACTCCTACGAGCAGTACTTC,CASSELAGYSYEQYF
TRBV19,TRBJ1-2,few,.,TGTGCCAGTAGTATCGACGCGGCTAACTATGGCTACACCTTC,CASSIDAANYGYTF
TRBV7-9,TRBJ2-7,.,.,TGTGCCAGCAGGAAGACGGGGGTGAGCGAGCAGTACTTC,CASRKTGVSEQYF
TRBV7-9,TRBJ1-6,.,.,TGTGCCAGCAGCCAAGAAGGCAGGCGGCTCCACTTT,CASSQEGRRLHF
TRBV29-1,TRBJ1-2,many,TRBD1,TGCAGCGTCCCCGTGGGTGACAGGGCGAACTATGGCTACACCTTC,CSVPVGDRANYGYTF
TRBV5-1,TRBJ1-2,.,.,TGCGCCAGCAGCTTCGACCGCAACTATGGCTACACCTTC,CASSFDRNYGYTF
TRBV12-3/TRBV12-4,TRBJ1-2,.,.,TGTGCCAGCAGCGAGACAGTACGCTATGGCTACACCTTC,CASSETVRYGYTF
TRBV24-1,TRBJ2-7,.,TRBD1,TGTGCCACCAGTGAGACAGGGGGCACCCCCTACGAGCAGTACTTC,CATSETGGTPYEQYF
TRBV12-3/TRBV12-4,TRBJ1-1,many,.,TGTGCCAGCAGTTTACAGTACACTGAAGCTTTCTTT,CASSLQYTEAFF
TRBV24-1,TRBJ1-2,many,TRBD1,TGTGCCACCAGTGAGACTAACCCGACAGGGAGGGATGGCTACACCTTC,CATSETNPTGRDGYTF
TRBV20-1,TRBJ1-2,.,.,TGCAGTGCTAGAGATCAGGTAGTTCAGGGCTACACCTTC,CSARDQVVQGYTF
TRBV2,TRBJ2-2,.,.,TGTGCCAGCAGTGAACAGGGTTCGAACACCGGGGAGCTGTTTTTT,CASSEQGSNTGELFF
TRBV12-3/TRBV12-4,TRBJ1-3,.,.,TGTGCCAGCAGGGATACGGGACCTGGAAACACCATATATTTT,CASRDTGPGNTIYF